The rows below give T cell receptor beta chains drawn from one sample of a study of blood T cell repertoires in COVID-19. This table comes from immunoSEQ multiplex PCR, and its TCRdb copy is limited to in-frame clones, with some not included. The profile shows around 76,000 clones, around 91% of them singletons. Specimen: peripheral blood. These receptors were collected from a human donor in a cohort sampled during active COVID-19. The CDR3 runs from the conserved cysteine through the conserved F or W. Fields, in order: J gene, clone size, V gene, D gene, CDR3 protein, CDR3 DNA. D genes are given only for firm matches. Clone size is not always given. Where it is, it says once, few, many or a class for expanded clones.

J: TRBJ1-2
size: -
V: TRBV7-9
D: -
CDR3: CASSPRGSYGYTF
DNA: TGTGCCAGCAGCCCCCGGGGTAGTTATGGCTACACCTTC

J: TRBJ2-4
size: once
V: TRBV1
D: -
CDR3: CTSSQDWAGWNIQYF
DNA: TGCACCAGCAGCCAAGATTGGGCGGGGTGGAACATTCAGTACTTC

J: TRBJ1-1
size: -
V: TRBV7-2
D: TRBD1
CDR3: CASSLYRGKGSEAFF
DNA: TGTGCCAGCAGCTTGTACAGGGGTAAAGGCTCTGAAGCTTTCTTT

J: TRBJ1-6
size: -
V: TRBV5-6
D: -
CDR3: CASRLQGSYNSPLHF
DNA: TGTGCCAGCAGACTCCAGGGGTCCTATAATTCACCCCTCCACTTT

J: TRBJ1-2
size: -
V: TRBV9
D: TRBD1
CDR3: CASSVAGTEIYGYTF
DNA: TGTGCCAGCAGCGTAGCCGGGACAGAGATCTATGGCTACACCTTC

J: TRBJ2-7
size: -
V: TRBV23-1
D: TRBD2
CDR3: CASRLAGFWYEQYF
DNA: TGCGCCAGCAGGCTAGCGGGGTTCTGGTACGAGCAGTACTTC

J: TRBJ2-7
size: -
V: TRBV6-6
D: TRBD2
CDR3: CASSRGVAGSEQYF
DNA: TGTGCCAGCAGCCGAGGGGTAGCGGGGAGCGAGCAGTACTTC

J: TRBJ1-5
size: -
V: TRBV19
D: -
CDR3: CASSPHNQPQHF
DNA: TGTGCCAGTAGTCCCCACAATCAGCCCCAGCATTTT

J: TRBJ1-1
size: few
V: TRBV6-5
D: -
CDR3: CASSRTASSLTEAFF
DNA: TGTGCCAGCAGTAGGACAGCCTCGTCCTTAACTGAAGCTTTCTTT

J: TRBJ2-2
size: -
V: TRBV5-1
D: -
CDR3: CASSLVTSGELFF
DNA: TGCGCCAGCAGCTTGGTGACTTCTGGGGAGCTGTTTTTT

J: TRBJ2-7
size: -
V: TRBV6-1
D: TRBD2
CDR3: CASSGLAGGRAYEQYF
DNA: TGTGCCAGCAGTGGACTAGCGGGGGGGCGGGCCTACGAGCAGTACTTC

J: TRBJ1-2
size: -
V: TRBV12-3/TRBV12-4
D: -
CDR3: CASSRQDYGYTF
DNA: TGTGCCAGCAGTCGACAGGACTATGGCTACACCTTC

J: TRBJ1-6
size: -
V: TRBV7-8
D: -
CDR3: CASSLIGRRSPLHF
DNA: TGTGCCAGCAGCTTAATCGGGAGGCGGTCACCCCTCCACTTT

J: TRBJ2-7
size: -
V: TRBV6-6
D: TRBD1
CDR3: CASRTGSYEQYF
DNA: TGTGCCAGCCGGACAGGTTCCTACGAGCAGTACTTC

J: TRBJ2-7
size: -
V: TRBV7-3
D: TRBD2
CDR3: CASSLSASGSSYEQYF
DNA: TGTGCCAGCAGCTTAAGCGCTAGCGGGAGCTCCTACGAGCAGTACTTC

J: TRBJ1-5
size: -
V: TRBV6-6
D: -
CDR3: CAATRTDSNQPQHF
DNA: TGTGCCGCAACCCGGACAGATAGCAATCAGCCCCAGCATTTT

J: TRBJ1-3
size: -
V: TRBV6-6
D: TRBD1
CDR3: CASRTRQGESGNTIYF
DNA: TGTGCCAGCAGGACCAGACAGGGTGAATCTGGAAACACCATATATTTT

J: TRBJ1-6
size: few
V: TRBV5-4
D: -
CDR3: CASSRQANSYNSPLHF
DNA: TGTGCCAGCAGCCGACAGGCCAACTCCTATAATTCACCCCTCCACTTT

J: TRBJ2-7
size: -
V: TRBV20-1
D: TRBD2
CDR3: CSASTPGTSGGPDVHEQYF
DNA: TGCAGTGCTAGTACACCCGGGACTAGCGGGGGGCCGGACGTCCACGAGCAGTACTTC

J: TRBJ1-2
size: -
V: TRBV4-3
D: TRBD1
CDR3: CASSHQAVRGQVGYTF
DNA: TGCGCCAGCAGCCACCAGGCGGTCAGGGGGCAGGTTGGCTACACCTTC

J: TRBJ2-7
size: -
V: TRBV6-5
D: TRBD1
CDR3: CASRAGQVTYEQYF
DNA: TGTGCCAGCAGGGCCGGACAGGTCACCTACGAGCAGTACTTC

J: TRBJ2-6
size: -
V: TRBV7-3
D: -
CDR3: CASSLTASGANVLTF
DNA: TGTGCCAGCAGCCTGACAGCGTCTGGGGCCAACGTCCTGACTTTC

J: TRBJ1-3
size: once
V: TRBV5-1
D: -
CDR3: CASSFGTDSGNTIYF
DNA: TGCGCCAGCAGCTTTGGAACAGACTCTGGAAACACCATATATTTT